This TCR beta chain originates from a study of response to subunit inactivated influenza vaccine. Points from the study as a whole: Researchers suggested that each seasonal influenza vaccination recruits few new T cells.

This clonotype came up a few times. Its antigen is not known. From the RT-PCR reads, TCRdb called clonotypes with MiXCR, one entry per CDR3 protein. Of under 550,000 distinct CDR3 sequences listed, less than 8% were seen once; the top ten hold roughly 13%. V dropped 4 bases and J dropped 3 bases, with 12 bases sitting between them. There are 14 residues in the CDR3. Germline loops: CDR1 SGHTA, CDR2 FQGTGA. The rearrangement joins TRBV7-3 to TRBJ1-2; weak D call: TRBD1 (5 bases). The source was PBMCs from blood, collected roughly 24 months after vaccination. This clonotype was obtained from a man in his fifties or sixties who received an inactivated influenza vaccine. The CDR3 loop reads CASSSGGIDYGYTF. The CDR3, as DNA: TGTGCCAGCAGCTCCGGGGGGATTGACTATGGCTACACCTTC.